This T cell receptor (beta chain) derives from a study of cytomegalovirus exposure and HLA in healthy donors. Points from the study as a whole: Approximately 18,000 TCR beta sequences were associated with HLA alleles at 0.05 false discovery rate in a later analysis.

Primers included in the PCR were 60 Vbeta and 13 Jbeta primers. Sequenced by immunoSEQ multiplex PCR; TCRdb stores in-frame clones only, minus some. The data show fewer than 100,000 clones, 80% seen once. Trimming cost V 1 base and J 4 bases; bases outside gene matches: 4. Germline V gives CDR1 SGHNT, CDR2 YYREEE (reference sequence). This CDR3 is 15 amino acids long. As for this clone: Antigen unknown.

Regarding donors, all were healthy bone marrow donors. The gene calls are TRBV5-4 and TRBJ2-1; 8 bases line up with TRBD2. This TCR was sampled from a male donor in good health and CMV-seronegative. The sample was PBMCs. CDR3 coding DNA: TGTGCCAGCAGCTTGCGTTCGGGAGGGTACAATGAGCAGTTCTTC. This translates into CASSLRSGGYNEQFF.